A selection of T cell receptor beta chains follows, all from one sample in a study of beta chain features in type 1 diabetes. Clones were sequenced by immunoSEQ multiplex PCR, and TCRdb holds only the in-frame ones, with some missing. This table has 240,000 or so clones, around 68% appearing once. The sequencing sample was made of naive CD4+ T cells from blood. These receptors were obtained from a man younger than 45 in good health. The CDR3 runs from the conserved cysteine through the conserved F or W. D genes are given only for firm matches. Clone size is stated in some rows and not others, as once, few, many or a class when expanded.

j_gene: TRBJ2-1
d_gene: TRBD2
v_gene: TRBV5-1
abundance: .
CDR3aa: CASSPLAGLVYEQFF
CDR3nt: TGCGCCAGCAGCCCGCTAGCGGGGCTAGTCTATGAGCAGTTCTTC

j_gene: TRBJ2-2
d_gene: .
v_gene: TRBV13
abundance: few
CDR3aa: CASSYTGITGELFF
CDR3nt: TGTGCCAGCAGCTACACAGGGATAACCGGGGAGCTGTTTTTT

j_gene: TRBJ1-5
d_gene: TRBD1
v_gene: TRBV12-5
abundance: .
CDR3aa: CASGSQRAGKQGISNQPQHF
CDR3nt: TGTGCTAGTGGTTCCCAACGGGCGGGGAAACAGGGGATCTCCAATCAGCCCCAGCATTTT

j_gene: TRBJ1-2
d_gene: TRBD1
v_gene: TRBV6-5
abundance: .
CDR3aa: CASSYRGGGYTF
CDR3nt: TGTGCCAGCAGCTACAGGGGTGGTGGCTACACCTTC

j_gene: TRBJ2-3
d_gene: TRBD2
v_gene: TRBV6-1
abundance: few
CDR3aa: CASSEAKTSGATDTQYF
CDR3nt: TGTGCCAGCAGTGAAGCGAAGACTAGCGGGGCCACAGATACGCAGTATTTT

j_gene: TRBJ2-3
d_gene: TRBD2
v_gene: TRBV29-1
abundance: .
CDR3aa: CSGPGLEITDTQYF
CDR3nt: TGCAGCGGACCGGGACTAGAAATCACAGATACGCAGTATTTT

j_gene: TRBJ2-7
d_gene: TRBD2
v_gene: TRBV30
abundance: once
CDR3aa: CACLPSGRVDEQYF
CDR3nt: TGTGCCTGTCTTCCTAGCGGGAGGGTCGACGAGCAGTACTTC

j_gene: TRBJ2-7
d_gene: TRBD1
v_gene: TRBV29-1
abundance: .
CDR3aa: CSSSDRDEQYF
CDR3nt: TGCAGCTCCTCGGACAGGGACGAGCAGTACTTC

j_gene: TRBJ2-1
d_gene: TRBD2
v_gene: TRBV7-9
abundance: few
CDR3aa: CASSSFGTSGRGNEQFF
CDR3nt: TGTGCCAGCAGCTCCTTCGGGACTAGCGGGAGAGGGAATGAGCAGTTCTTC

j_gene: TRBJ2-7
d_gene: .
v_gene: TRBV28
abundance: .
CDR3aa: CASSPADSYEQYF
CDR3nt: TGTGCCAGCAGCCCCGCAGATTCCTACGAGCAGTACTTC

j_gene: TRBJ2-7
d_gene: .
v_gene: TRBV9
abundance: .
CDR3aa: CASSVKSFSYEQYF
CDR3nt: TGTGCCAGCAGCGTGAAGTCCTTCTCCTACGAGCAGTACTTC

j_gene: TRBJ2-5
d_gene: .
v_gene: TRBV19
abundance: few
CDR3aa: CASSHPGPTETQYF
CDR3nt: TGTGCCAGTAGCCATCCTGGGCCGACAGAGACCCAGTACTTC

j_gene: TRBJ2-7
d_gene: .
v_gene: TRBV7-2
abundance: .
CDR3aa: CASSLSEGSRHEQYF
CDR3nt: TGTGCCAGCAGCTTATCCGAGGGTAGCCGCCACGAGCAGTACTTC

j_gene: TRBJ2-7
d_gene: .
v_gene: TRBV4-2
abundance: .
CDR3aa: CASSPLGGGYEQYF
CDR3nt: TGTGCCAGCAGCCCCTTAGGTGGGGGCTACGAGCAGTACTTC

j_gene: TRBJ2-7
d_gene: TRBD2
v_gene: TRBV30
abundance: .
CDR3aa: CARDSGSAYREQYF
CDR3nt: TGTGCCAGGGATAGCGGGAGCGCTTATAGGGAGCAGTACTTC